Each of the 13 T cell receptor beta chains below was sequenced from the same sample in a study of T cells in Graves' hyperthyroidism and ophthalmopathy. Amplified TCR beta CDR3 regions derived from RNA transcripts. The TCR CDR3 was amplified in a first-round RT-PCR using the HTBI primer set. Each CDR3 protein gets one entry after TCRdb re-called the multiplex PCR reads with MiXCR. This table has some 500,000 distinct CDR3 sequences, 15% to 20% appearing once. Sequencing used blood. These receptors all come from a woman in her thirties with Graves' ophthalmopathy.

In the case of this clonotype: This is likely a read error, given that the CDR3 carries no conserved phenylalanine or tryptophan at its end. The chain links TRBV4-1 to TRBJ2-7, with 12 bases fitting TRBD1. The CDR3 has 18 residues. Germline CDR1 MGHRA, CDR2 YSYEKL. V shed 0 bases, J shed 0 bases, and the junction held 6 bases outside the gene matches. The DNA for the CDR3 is TGCGCCAGCAGCCAAGACCGGGACAGGGGGCTGACCTCCTACGAGCAGTACCTC. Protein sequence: CASSQDRDRGLTSYEQYL.

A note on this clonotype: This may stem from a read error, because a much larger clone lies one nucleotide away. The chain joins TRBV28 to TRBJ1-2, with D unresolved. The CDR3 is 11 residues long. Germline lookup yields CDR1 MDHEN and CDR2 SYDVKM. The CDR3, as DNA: TGTACCAGCGGGAGATTCTATGGCTACACCTTC. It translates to CTSGRFYGYTF.

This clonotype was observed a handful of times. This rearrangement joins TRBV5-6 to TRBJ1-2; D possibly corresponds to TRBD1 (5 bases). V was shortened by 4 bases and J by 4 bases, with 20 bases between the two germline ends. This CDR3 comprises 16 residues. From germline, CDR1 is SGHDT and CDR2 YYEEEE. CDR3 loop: CASSLDGDDRPYGYTF. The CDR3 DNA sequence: TGTGCCAGCAGCCTTGATGGAGATGACAGACCCTATGGCTACACCTTC. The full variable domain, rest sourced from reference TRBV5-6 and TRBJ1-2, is DAGVTQSPTHLIKTRGQQVTLRCSPKSGHDTVSWYQQALGQGPQFIFQYYEEEERQRGNFPDRFSGHQFPNYSSELNVNALLLGDSALYLCASSLDGDDRPYGYTFGSGTRLTVV.

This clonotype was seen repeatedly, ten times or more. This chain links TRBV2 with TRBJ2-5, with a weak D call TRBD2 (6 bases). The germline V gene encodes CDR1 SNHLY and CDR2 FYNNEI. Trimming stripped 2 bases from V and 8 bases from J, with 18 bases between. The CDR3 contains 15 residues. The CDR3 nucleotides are TGTGCCAGCAGTGAATCGAAGGGCTCAGGGACTACCCAGTACTTC. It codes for CASSESKGSGTTQYF.

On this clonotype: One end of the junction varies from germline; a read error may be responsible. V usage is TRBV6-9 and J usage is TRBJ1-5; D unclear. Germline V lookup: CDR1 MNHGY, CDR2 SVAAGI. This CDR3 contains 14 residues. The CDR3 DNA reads TGCGCCAGCAGTGAGGTTGGTAGCAATCAGCCCCAGCATTTT. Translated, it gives CASSEVGSNQPQHF.

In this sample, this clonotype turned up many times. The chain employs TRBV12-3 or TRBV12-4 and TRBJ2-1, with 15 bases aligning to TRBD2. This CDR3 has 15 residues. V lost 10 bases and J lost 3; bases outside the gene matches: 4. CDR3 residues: CATGLAGGRYNEQFF. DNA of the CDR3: TGTGCCACCGGACTAGCGGGAGGGCGCTACAATGAGCAGTTCTTC.

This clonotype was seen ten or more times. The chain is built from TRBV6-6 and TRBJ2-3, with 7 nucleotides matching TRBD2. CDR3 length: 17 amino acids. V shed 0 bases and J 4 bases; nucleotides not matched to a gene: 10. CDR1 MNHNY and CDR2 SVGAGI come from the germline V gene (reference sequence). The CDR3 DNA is TGTGCCAGCAGTTACTCGGCAGCGCGGGAGTGGGCAGATACGCAGTATTTT. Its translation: CASSYSAAREWADTQYF.

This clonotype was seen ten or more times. The CDR3 nucleotides read TGTGCCAGCAGCGACGGACAGATCTCCTACGAGCAGTACTTC. Translated, it gives CASSDGQISYEQYF. The chain has TRBV6-1 and TRBJ2-7; D possibly corresponds to TRBD1 (6 bases). The CDR3 sequence is 14 residues long. The germline CDR1 and CDR2 sequences are MNHNS and SASEGT. Trimming stripped 6 bases from V and 0 bases from J, with 12 bases between.

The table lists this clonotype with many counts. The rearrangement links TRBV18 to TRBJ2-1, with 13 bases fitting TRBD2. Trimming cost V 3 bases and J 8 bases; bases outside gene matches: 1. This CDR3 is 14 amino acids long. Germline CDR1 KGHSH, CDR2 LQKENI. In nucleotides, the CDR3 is TGTGCCAGCTCACCCGGACTAGCGGGGGATGAGCAGTTCTTC. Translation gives CASSPGLAGDEQFF.

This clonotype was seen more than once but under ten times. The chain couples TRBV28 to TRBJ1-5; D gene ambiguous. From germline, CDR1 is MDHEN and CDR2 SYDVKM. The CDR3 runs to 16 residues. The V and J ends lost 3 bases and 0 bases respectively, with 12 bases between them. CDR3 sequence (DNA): TGTGCCAGCAGTTTTAGCAGAGGTCGTAGCAATCAGCCCCAGCATTTT. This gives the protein CASSFSRGRSNQPQHF. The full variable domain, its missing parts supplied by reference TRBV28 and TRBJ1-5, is DVKVTQSSRYLVKRTGEKVFLECVQDMDHENMFWYRQDPGLGLRLIYFSYDVKMKEKGDIPEGYSVSREKKERFSLILESASTNQTSMYLCASSFSRGRSNQPQHFGDGTRLSIL.

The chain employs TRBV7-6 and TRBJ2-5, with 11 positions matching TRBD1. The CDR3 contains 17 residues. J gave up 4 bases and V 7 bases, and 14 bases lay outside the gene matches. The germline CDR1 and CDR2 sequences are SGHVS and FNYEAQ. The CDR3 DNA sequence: TGTGCCAGCACAGAAAACACCGGGGACAGGGGGGCAGAGACCCAGTACTTC. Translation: CASTENTGDRGAETQYF.

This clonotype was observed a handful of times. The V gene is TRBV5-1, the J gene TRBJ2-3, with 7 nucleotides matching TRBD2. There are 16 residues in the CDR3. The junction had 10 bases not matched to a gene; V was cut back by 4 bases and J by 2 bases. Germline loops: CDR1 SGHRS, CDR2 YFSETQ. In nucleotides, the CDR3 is TGCGCCAGCAGCCCCGAGAGCCGGGAGGTCACAGATACGCAGTATTTT. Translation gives CASSPESREVTDTQYF.

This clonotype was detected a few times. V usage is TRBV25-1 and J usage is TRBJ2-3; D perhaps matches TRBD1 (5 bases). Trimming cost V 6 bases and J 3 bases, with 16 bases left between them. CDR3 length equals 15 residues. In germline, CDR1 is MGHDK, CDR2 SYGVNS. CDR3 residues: CASSPDREDTDTQYF. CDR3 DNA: TGTGCCAGCAGCCCCGACAGAGAGGATACAGATACGCAGTATTTT. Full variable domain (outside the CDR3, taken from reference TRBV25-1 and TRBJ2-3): EADIYQTPRYLVIGTGKKITLECSQTMGHDKMYWYQQDPGMELHLIHYSYGVNSTEKGDLSSESTVSRIRTEHFPLTLESARPSHTSQYLCASSPDREDTDTQYFGPGTRLTVL.